The clone carrying this T cell receptor beta chain was seen repeatedly, ten times or more. The sample originates from a study of early T cells in non-severe SARS-CoV-2 infection. In the study overall: The study sequenced bulk RNA from unsorted whole blood, with chains unpaired.

Researchers tagged individual cDNA molecules with unique molecular identifiers. TCRdb reanalysed the 5' RACE reads using MiXCR and keeps one entry per CDR3 protein. The profile shows some 66,000 distinct CDR3 sequences, roughly 13% of them singletons. In germline, CDR1 is SGHTA, CDR2 FQGNSA. V lost 4 bases to trimming and J lost 6 bases, with 16 bases between them. The CDR3 has 14 amino acids. The sequence was obtained from an adult who was a healthcare worker with PCR-confirmed SARS-CoV-2 infection or an uninfected control (not recorded which). What was sequenced was whole blood. The rearrangement links TRBV7-2 to TRBJ2-7, with D perhaps TRBD1 (6 bases). CDR3 sequence: CASSSLLIRGEQYF. CDR3 coding DNA: TGTGCCAGCAGCTCCCTACTAATCAGGGGCGAGCAGTACTTC.